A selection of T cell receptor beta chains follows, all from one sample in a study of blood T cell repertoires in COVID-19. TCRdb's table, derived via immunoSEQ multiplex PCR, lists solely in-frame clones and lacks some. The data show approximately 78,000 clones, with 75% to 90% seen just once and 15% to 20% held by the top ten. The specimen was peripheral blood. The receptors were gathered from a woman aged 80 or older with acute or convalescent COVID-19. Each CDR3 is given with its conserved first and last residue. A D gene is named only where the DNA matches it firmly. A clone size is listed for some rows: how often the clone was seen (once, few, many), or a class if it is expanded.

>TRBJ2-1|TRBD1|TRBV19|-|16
TGTGCCAGTAGTATCCGGGTAGGACAGGGACACAATGAGCAGTTCTTC
CASSIRVGQGHNEQFF
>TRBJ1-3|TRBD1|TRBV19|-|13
TGTGCCACCTCGACAGGGTCTGGAAACACCATATATTTT
CATSTGSGNTIYF
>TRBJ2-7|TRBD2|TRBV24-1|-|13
TGTGCCACCATGGGACTAGGATCGACCGAGCAGTACTTC
CATMGLGSTEQYF
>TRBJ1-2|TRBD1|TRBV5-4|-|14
TGTGCCAGCAGCTGGACCGGGACAGGGGGTGGCTACACCTTC
CASSWTGTGGGYTF
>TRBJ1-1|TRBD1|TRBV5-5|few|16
TGTGCCAGCAGCATGGGACAGGGGCTAACGAACACTGAAGCTTTCTTT
CASSMGQGLTNTEAFF
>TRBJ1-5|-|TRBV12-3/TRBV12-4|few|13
TGTGCCAGCAGTGGGCAGGGATCCCAGCCCCAGCATTTT
CASSGQGSQPQHF
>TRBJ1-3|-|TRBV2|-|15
TGTGCCAGCAGTTCCACACCGAACTCTGGAAACACCATATATTTT
CASSSTPNSGNTIYF
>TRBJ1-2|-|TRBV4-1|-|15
TGCGCCAGCAGCCAAGATCCGGCAGGGCCCTATGGCTACACCTTC
CASSQDPAGPYGYTF
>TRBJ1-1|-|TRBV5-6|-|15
TGTGCCAGCAGCTTGAACAGGCTAATGAACACTGAAGCTTTCTTT
CASSLNRLMNTEAFF
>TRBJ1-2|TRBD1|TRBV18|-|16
TGTGCCAGCTCCGAGACGACAGGGGAACCTAACTATGGCTACACCTTC
CASSETTGEPNYGYTF
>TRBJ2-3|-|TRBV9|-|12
TGTGCCAGCAGTGCAGGGGCTGATACGCAGTATTTT
CASSAGADTQYF
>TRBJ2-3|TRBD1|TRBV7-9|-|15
TGTGCCAGCAGCATACGGACAGGGCAGACAGATACGCAGTATTTT
CASSIRTGQTDTQYF
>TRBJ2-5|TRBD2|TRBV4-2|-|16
TGTGCCAGCAGCCAAGATGGGACTAGCGCCCAAGAGACCCAGTACTTC
CASSQDGTSAQETQYF
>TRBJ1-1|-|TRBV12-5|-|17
TGTGCTAGTGGTTTGCCCCACGGGACAAACAAGAACACTGAAGCTTTCTTT
CASGLPHGTNKNTEAFF
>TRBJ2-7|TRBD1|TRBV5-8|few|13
TGTGCCAGCAGCAGGGACAGATCCTACGAGCAGTACTTC
CASSRDRSYEQYF
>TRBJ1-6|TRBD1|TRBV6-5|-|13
TGTGCCACCTCAGACAGGGCCGGATCACCCCTCCACTTT
CATSDRAGSPLHF
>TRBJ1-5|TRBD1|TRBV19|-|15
TGTGCCAGTCTCTCGAGGACAGGGCTGTTCAGGACCCAGCATTTT
CASLSRTGLFRTQHF
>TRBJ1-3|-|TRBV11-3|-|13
TGTGCCAGCAGCTCCTACAGCGGAAACACCATATATTTT
CASSSYSGNTIYF
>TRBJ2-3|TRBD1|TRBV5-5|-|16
TGTGCCAGCACCCATTCGGGACAGTCTAGCACAGATACGCAGTATTTT
CASTHSGQSSTDTQYF
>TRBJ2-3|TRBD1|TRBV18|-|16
TGTGCCAGCTCACCCGGGACAGGGGGAGGCACAGATACGCAGTATTTT
CASSPGTGGGTDTQYF
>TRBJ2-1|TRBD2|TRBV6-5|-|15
TGTGCCAGCAGGGGACTAGCGGGAGGTACGGATGAGCAGTTCTTC
CASRGLAGGTDEQFF
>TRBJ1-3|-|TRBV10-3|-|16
TGTGCCATCAGTGAGTTCGACAGGAGCTCTGGAAACACCATATATTTT
CAISEFDRSSGNTIYF
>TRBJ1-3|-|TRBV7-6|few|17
TGTGCCAGCAGCTTAGTTGACAGGTCTATCTCTGGAAACACCATATATTTT
CASSLVDRSISGNTIYF
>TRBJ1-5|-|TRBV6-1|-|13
TGTGCCAGCAGTGAAGCGGTCGGTCAGCCCCAGCATTTT
CASSEAVGQPQHF
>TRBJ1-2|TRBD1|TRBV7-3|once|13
TGTGCCAGCAGACAGGGGACCGACTATGGCTACACCTTC
CASRQGTDYGYTF
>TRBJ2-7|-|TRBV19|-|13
TGTGCCAGTAGATCGCGTCCCTCCTACGAGCAGTACTTC
CASRSRPSYEQYF
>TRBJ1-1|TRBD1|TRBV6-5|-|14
TGTGCCAGCAGTAGGGACAGCCGTGGCACTGAAGCTTTCTTT
CASSRDSRGTEAFF
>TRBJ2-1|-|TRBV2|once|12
TGTGCCATCAGGGACAATTACAATGAGCAGTTCTTC
CAIRDNYNEQFF
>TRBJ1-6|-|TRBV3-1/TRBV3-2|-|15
TGTGCCAGCAGCCATTCCGGGACAAATAATTCACCCCTCCACTTT
CASSHSGTNNSPLHF
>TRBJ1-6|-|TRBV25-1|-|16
TGTGCCAGCAGTGAAACTTCCGGCAGGGGAGACTCACCCCTCCACTTT
CASSETSGRGDSPLHF
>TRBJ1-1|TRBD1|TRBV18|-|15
TGTGCCAGCTCACCACGACAGGGAGAGAACACTGAAGCTTTCTTT
CASSPRQGENTEAFF
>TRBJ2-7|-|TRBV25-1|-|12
TGTGCCAGCAGTGAAACAGCCTTCGAGCAGTACTTC
CASSETAFEQYF
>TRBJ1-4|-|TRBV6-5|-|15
TGTGCCAGCAGTATCCTCAGGGGAACTAATGAAAAACTGTTTTTT
CASSILRGTNEKLFF
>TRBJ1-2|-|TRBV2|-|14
TGTGCCAGCATGAACTCCGGAGGGGTTCATGGCTACACCTTC
CASMNSGGVHGYTF
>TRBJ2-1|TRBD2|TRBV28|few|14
TGTGCCAGCAGTTTACTAGCGGGTTCGGGTGAGCAGTTCTTC
CASSLLAGSGEQFF
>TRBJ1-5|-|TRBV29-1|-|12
TGCAGCGTTGAAGATACCGGTCAGCCCCAGCATTTT
CSVEDTGQPQHF
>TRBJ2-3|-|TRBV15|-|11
TGTGCCACCAGCAGACTTGTTACGCAGTATTTT
CATSRLVTQYF
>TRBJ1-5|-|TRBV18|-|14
TGTGCCAGCTCACCCTGGACAGATGGGCAGCCCCAGCATTTT
CASSPWTDGQPQHF
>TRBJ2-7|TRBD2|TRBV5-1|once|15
TGCGCCAGCAGCCCCACTAGCGGGAGTTTCTACGAGCAGTACTTC
CASSPTSGSFYEQYF
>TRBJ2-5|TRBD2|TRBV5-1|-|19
TGCGCCAGCAGCGCGCCGACTAGCGGGAGTGCGGCATCCCAAGAGACCCAGTACTTC
CASSAPTSGSAASQETQYF
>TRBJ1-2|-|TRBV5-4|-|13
TGTGCCAGCACCCTGACGGGGAACTATGGCTACACCTTC
CASTLTGNYGYTF
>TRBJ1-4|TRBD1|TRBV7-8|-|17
TGTGCCAGCAGCTTAGCGCCCAGGGGGCGTTCTAATGAAAAACTGTTTTTT
CASSLAPRGRSNEKLFF
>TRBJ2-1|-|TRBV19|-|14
TGTGCCAGTAGTATTGGGCAGGGGTGGGGTGAGCAGTTCTTC
CASSIGQGWGEQFF
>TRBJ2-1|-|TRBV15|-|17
TGTGCCACCAGCAGAGATGGTGCTGGGGGGTTTTACAATGAGCAGTTCTTC
CATSRDGAGGFYNEQFF
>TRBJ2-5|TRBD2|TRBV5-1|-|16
TGCGCCAGCAGCTCCGTAGCGGGAGGAGGGCAAGAGACCCAGTACTTC
CASSSVAGGGQETQYF
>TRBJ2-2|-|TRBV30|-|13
TGTGCCTGGGCCAGGGGCGGCACCGGGGAGCTGTTTTTT
CAWARGGTGELFF
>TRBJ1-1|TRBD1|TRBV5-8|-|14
TGTGCCAGCAGCTTGTACGGGACAGGGGGTGAAGCTTTCTTT
CASSLYGTGGEAFF
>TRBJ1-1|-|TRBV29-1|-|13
TGCAGCGTTGTTGGACACCAGAACACTGAAGCTTTCTTT
CSVVGHQNTEAFF
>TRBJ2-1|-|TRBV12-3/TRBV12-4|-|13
TGTGCCAGCAGGCCCGGACTCAAGGGATGGCAGTTCTTC
CASRPGLKGWQFF